The 31 T cell receptor beta chains given below trace back to one sample, sequenced in a study of spatial heterogeneity in lung cancer. Specified time point: sample taken at primary tumor resection. Material for sequencing was whole RNA from tumor, nontumor lung or frozen PBMC, left unsorted. TCRdb re-derived calls from the 5' RACE reads in MiXCR, one entry per CDR3 protein. In the table there are approximately 11,000 distinct CDR3 sequences, nearly 4% of which are singletons. The sequencing here drew on normal lung tissue next to the tumor, taken at surgery. These receptors were obtained from a male donor with early-stage non-small cell lung cancer.

This clonotype has ten or more counts. With the library built for alpha chains, this beta chain is off target and its frequency is not meaningful. This chain links TRBV20-1 with TRBJ1-1; 9 bases match TRBD1. The CDR3 has 13 residues. Per the germline V gene, CDR1 is DFQATT and CDR2 is SNEGSKA (reference sequence). V was clipped by 6 bases and J by 5 bases; unmatched bases: 7. Here the CDR3 DNA reads TGCAGTGCGCACACAGGGGGCAGAACTGAAGCTTTCTTT. Translation gives CSAHTGGRTEAFF.

This clonotype was counted at least ten times. This beta chain appears as a stray read in a library generated for alpha chains; its size is not informative. The chain joins TRBV18 to TRBJ2-5; TRBD2 is a possible D gene (5 bases). The CDR3 sequence is 13 residues long. Trimming stripped 3 bases from V and 4 bases from J, with 9 bases between. CDR1 is KGHSH, CDR2 LQKENI, per germline. The DNA for the CDR3 is TGTGCCAGCTCACCCCGAGCGGCAGAGACCCAGTACTTC. Protein: CASSPRAAETQYF.

In this sample, this clonotype is medium-sized (0.01 to 0.1%). This beta chain is a stray read from a library made for alpha chains; its abundance is not meaningful. The V call is TRBV6-5, the J call TRBJ2-2; D might be TRBD2 (6 bases). The V end lost 6 bases, the J end lost 6 bases, and 17 bases lay between the germline ends. This CDR3 contains 15 residues. Germline CDR1 reads MNHEY; CDR2 reads SVGAGI. CDR3: CASRDGAAGAGELFF. As DNA, the CDR3 is TGTGCCAGCAGGGATGGGGCAGCGGGTGCCGGGGAGCTGTTTTTT.

This clonotype was seen many times. Because the library targeted alpha chains, this beta chain is an off-target read whose size means little. CDR3 loop: CASSSTIYNEQFF. CDR3 in DNA: TGTGCCAGCAGTTCGACTATTTACAATGAGCAGTTCTTC. The chain employs TRBV27 and TRBJ2-1; D possibly corresponds to TRBD2 (5 bases). The CDR3 contains 13 residues. Trimming stripped 4 bases from V and 4 bases from J, with 8 bases between. The germline gives CDR1 MNHEY, CDR2 SMNVEV (reference sequence).

This clonotype was counted at least ten times. Little can be read into the size of this beta chain, an off-target read in a library designed for alpha chains. V and J are TRBV20-1 and TRBJ1-1; the D is unclear. The CDR3 length is 13 residues. V lost 6 bases, J lost 1 base, and 12 bases lay in between. Germline CDR1 DFQATT, CDR2 SNEGSKA (reference sequence). The CDR3 region is CSAPKSGNTEAFF. DNA for the CDR3: TGCAGTGCACCAAAAAGCGGGAACACTGAAGCTTTCTTT.

This clonotype has a count of ten or more. This beta chain is off target for a library built for alpha chains, so its abundance means little. CDR3 nucleotide sequence: TGCAGCGTTTACACAGGGGGCAAACAAGAGACCCAGTACTTC. Its translation is CSVYTGGKQETQYF. The chain joins TRBV29-1 to TRBJ2-5, with TRBD1 identical over 9 bases. Germline V gene sequence: CDR1 SQVTM, CDR2 ANQGSEA. The V segment lost 5 bases and the J segment 2 bases; nucleotides outside the gene matches: 6. The length of the CDR3 is 14 residues. The whole variable domain, remainder taken from reference TRBV29-1 and TRBJ2-5, is SAVISQKPSRDICQRGTSLTIQCQVDSQVTMMFWYRQQPGQSLTLIATANQGSEATYESGFVIDKFPISRPNLTFSTLTVSNMSPEDSSIYLCSVYTGGKQETQYFGPGTRLLVL.

In the case of this clonotype: Within a library made for alpha chains, this beta chain is off target, and its count is uninformative. The J gene is TRBJ1-4, the V gene TRBV28; D is undetermined. Trimming left V 7 bases short and J 12 bases short, with 18 bases between. Per the germline V gene, CDR1 is MDHEN and CDR2 is SYDVKM. This CDR3 spans 13 amino acids. The CDR3 sequence is CASMNKSLRELFF. The CDR3 DNA reads as TGTGCCAGCATGAACAAGTCGCTCCGCGAACTGTTTTTT.

This clonotype occurred many times. Because the library targeted alpha chains, this beta chain is an off-target read whose size means little. The CDR3 DNA is TGTGCCAGCAGCTTTAATAGGGGACAGTTGCGGAATGAGCAGTTCTTC. It yields the protein CASSFNRGQLRNEQFF. V is TRBV7-8 and J is TRBJ2-1; 7 positions match TRBD1. V shed 3 bases and J 7 bases; nucleotides not matched to a gene: 12. The CDR3 has 16 amino acids. The germline gives CDR1 SGHVS, CDR2 FQNEAQ.

This clonotype rates as medium-sized. The library was designed around alpha chains, so this beta chain is a stray read whose abundance carries little weight. The chain has TRBV5-1 and TRBJ1-1, with D tentatively TRBD1 (5 bases). Germline V lookup: CDR1 SGHRS, CDR2 YFSETQ. The CDR3 contains 15 residues. Deletions cut 2 bases from V and 4 bases from J, with 15 bases between. The CDR3 loop reads CASSFGTPGVTEAFF. The DNA of the CDR3 is TGCGCCAGCAGCTTTGGGACCCCGGGAGTCACTGAAGCTTTCTTT.

As regards this clonotype: This beta chain was picked up by a library intended for alpha chains and is off target, so its count carries little meaning. The rearrangement links TRBV28 to TRBJ1-4; unclear D gene. V shed 5 bases and J shed 1 base, with 11 bases lying between them. CDR1 is MDHEN, CDR2 SYDVKM, per germline. This CDR3 region has 15 residues. The CDR3 DNA sequence: TGTGCCAGCAGTAACTCAGGACTAACTAATGAAAAACTGTTTTTT. Translated: CASSNSGLTNEKLFF.

This clonotype was observed at least ten times. This beta chain was picked up by a library intended for alpha chains and is off target, so its count carries little meaning. This rearrangement joins TRBV12-3 or TRBV12-4 to TRBJ2-7; TRBD2 aligns across 15 bases. The CDR3 loop spans 17 amino acids. With V trimmed by 4 bases and J by 1 base, 5 bases remained unmatched. CDR3 DNA sequence: TGTGCCAGCAGTTACCCCGGGACTAGCGGGAGGTCCTACGAGCAGTACTTC. It is translated as CASSYPGTSGRSYEQYF.

This clonotype was detected ten times or more. The library was designed around alpha chains, so this beta chain is a stray read whose abundance carries little weight. The chain combines TRBV30 with TRBJ2-7, with TRBD1 identical over 7 bases. Germline V gives CDR1 GTSNPN, CDR2 SVGIG (reference sequence). CDR3 size: 13 residues. V shed 3 bases, J shed 2 bases, and the junction held 4 bases outside the gene matches. CDR3 loop: CAWSGDSTYEQYF. The CDR3 nucleotides read TGTGCCTGGAGCGGGGACAGCACCTACGAGCAGTACTTC.

This clonotype turned up a few times. This beta chain is a stray sequence in a library constructed for alpha chains; its clone size is not meaningful. J is TRBJ2-7 and V is TRBV18; 8 nucleotides align to TRBD1. CDR3 length equals 14 residues. The V gene's germline CDR1 is KGHSH and CDR2 LQKENI. J lost 6 bases, V lost 4 bases, and 8 bases had no gene match. In DNA, the CDR3 is TGTGCCAGCTCACTATCCGGACAGGGCCGCGAGCAGTACTTC. Its translation is CASSLSGQGREQYF.

Judged by abundance, this clonotype is medium-sized. This beta chain is a stray sequence in a library constructed for alpha chains; its clone size is not meaningful. The gene calls are TRBV6-5 and TRBJ2-1; tentative D call: TRBD2 (5 bases). The CDR3 has 16 residues. The germline CDR1 and CDR2 sequences are MNHEY and SVGAGI. The V gene lost 2 bases and the J gene lost 0 bases, with 11 bases spanning the gap. CDR3 loop: CASSYEAGSSYNEQFF. For the CDR3, the DNA is TGTGCCAGCAGTTACGAGGCGGGCAGCTCCTACAATGAGCAGTTCTTC.

The sample holds many counts of this clonotype. This beta chain is off target for a library built for alpha chains, so its abundance means little. The rearrangement joins TRBV28 to TRBJ2-4; D remains unclear. CDR1 and CDR2 from the germline V gene are MDHEN and SYDVKM. This CDR3 has 14 residues. The germline V and J ends were trimmed by 7 bases and 6 bases, with 16 bases remaining between them. The CDR3 nucleotides are TGTGCCAGCACCCCATTTCCGGCAGTAAACATTCAGTACTTC. It specifies CASTPFPAVNIQYF. The variable domain in full, with the rest retrieved from reference TRBV28 and TRBJ2-4, is DVKVTQSSRYLVKRTGEKVFLECVQDMDHENMFWYRQDPGLGLRLIYFSYDVKMKEKGDIPEGYSVSREKKERFSLILESASTNQTSMYLCASTPFPAVNIQYFGAGTRLSVL.

This clonotype has a handful of counts. With the library built for alpha chains, this beta chain is off target and its frequency is not meaningful. V usage is TRBV28 and J usage is TRBJ1-1; D remains unclear. This CDR3 is built from 15 residues. Trimming stripped 8 bases from V and 7 bases from J, with 23 bases between. Germline V gene sequence: CDR1 MDHEN, CDR2 SYDVKM. The CDR3 loop is CASGDPGRSGIEAFF. The CDR3 nucleotides read TGTGCCAGCGGTGACCCCGGACGGTCGGGGATTGAAGCTTTCTTT.

There are many counts of this clonotype. For a library built for alpha chains, this beta chain is a stray read; little rests on its size. V and J are TRBV6-5 and TRBJ2-2; D possibly corresponds to TRBD1 (6 bases). Germline-derived CDR1 and CDR2 are MNHEY and SVGAGI. V was pared by 6 bases and J by 1 base, with 12 bases between. The CDR3 contains 15 residues. In DNA, the CDR3 is TGTGCCAGCAGCAGGGGATGGGAGAACACCGGGGAGCTGTTTTTT. This gives the protein CASSRGWENTGELFF.

This clonotype appeared many times. This beta chain is a stray read from a library made for alpha chains; its abundance is not meaningful. The chain employs TRBV5-6 and TRBJ2-5; no clear D gene. Trimming took 3 bases from V and 6 from J, leaving 12 bases between them. The CDR3 runs to 13 residues. In germline, CDR1 is SGHDT, CDR2 YYEEEE. In nucleotides, the CDR3 is TGTGCCAGCAGCTCCCTCATAGAAAAGACCCAGTACTTC. Translated: CASSSLIEKTQYF.

With respect to this clonotype: This beta chain is a stray read from a library made for alpha chains; its abundance is not meaningful. The rearrangement links TRBV28 to TRBJ2-7; 7 positions match TRBD2. J gave up 2 bases and V 9 bases, and 4 bases lay outside the gene matches. Germline CDR1 MDHEN, CDR2 SYDVKM. The CDR3 has 12 amino acids. The CDR3 loop reads CASHGGTYEQYF. Written as DNA, the CDR3 is TGTGCCAGTCACGGGGGGACCTACGAGCAGTACTTC.

This clonotype was recorded at least ten times. Because this beta chain is a stray read in a library intended to capture alpha chains, its abundance should not be given much weight. The chain carries TRBV20-1 and TRBJ2-3; D is unclear. Deletions cut 2 bases from V and 1 base from J, with 16 bases between. The germline gives CDR1 DFQATT, CDR2 SNEGSKA (reference sequence). The CDR3 is made up of 16 amino acids. The CDR3 sequence is CSARSLAGSGTDTQYF. CDR3 bases: TGCAGTGCTAGAAGTTTGGCAGGTAGTGGCACAGATACGCAGTATTTT.

This clonotype has just a few counts. For a library built for alpha chains, this beta chain is a stray read; little rests on its size. The V call is TRBV5-1, the J call TRBJ2-7; D remains ambiguous. This CDR3 spans 13 amino acids. The V gene's germline CDR1 is SGHRS and CDR2 YFSETQ. Trimming took off 2 bases at V and 3 bases at J, with 9 bases between the two ends. The DNA for the CDR3 is TGCGCCAGCAGCTTCGGACCCCGCTACGAGCAGTACTTC. Its translation is CASSFGPRYEQYF.

By frequency in the sample, this clonotype is medium-sized. The size of this beta chain means little, since it is a stray read in a library made for alpha chains. The J gene is TRBJ1-6, the V gene TRBV6-6; D call uncertain. The CDR3 extends over 13 amino acids. Looked up from germline, CDR1 is MNHNY and CDR2 is SVGAGI (reference sequence). V was shortened by 8 bases and J by 10 bases, with 15 bases between the two germline ends. CDR3 amino acids: CASCSSFQSPLHF. For the CDR3, the DNA is TGTGCCAGCTGTTCGAGCTTTCAATCACCCCTCCACTTT.

This clonotype showed up many times. Being off target in a library aimed at alpha chains, this beta chain has a size of little meaning. The rearrangement links TRBV2 to TRBJ2-7, with 7 bases lining up with TRBD1. From germline, CDR1 is SNHLY and CDR2 FYNNEI. There are 16 residues in the CDR3. V lost 6 bases, J lost 2 bases, and 13 bases stayed unmatched. The CDR3 loop reads CASRSTGNLFAYEQYF. CDR3 nucleotide sequence: TGTGCCAGCAGGTCGACAGGGAACCTTTTCGCCTACGAGCAGTACTTC.

This clonotype occurred many times. Since it is a stray read in a library aimed at alpha chains, this beta chain has a size that is not meaningful. The rearrangement joins TRBV7-8 to TRBJ1-5; D remains unclear. There are 13 residues in the CDR3. Per the germline V gene, CDR1 is SGHVS and CDR2 is FQNEAQ. V was pared by 3 bases and J by 3 bases, with 6 bases between. For the CDR3, the DNA is TGTGCCAGCAGCTTGGAACACAATCAGCCCCAGCATTTT. Its protein product is CASSLEHNQPQHF.

Worth noting for this clonotype: Since the library was made to target alpha chains, this beta chain is a stray read and its abundance is not meaningful. The V gene is TRBV7-2, the J gene TRBJ2-3; perhaps TRBD2 as D (5 bases). CDR3 length: 15 amino acids. Trimming pared 3 bases from V and 4 bases from J, leaving 14 bases between. Germline-derived CDR1 and CDR2 are SGHTA and FQGNSA. The CDR3 reads CASSLGVRAADTQYF. The CDR3 nucleotides read TGTGCCAGCAGCTTGGGTGTGAGGGCCGCAGATACGCAGTATTTT.

At least ten counts were recorded for this clonotype. Because this beta chain is a stray read in a library intended to capture alpha chains, its abundance should not be given much weight. V is TRBV7-6 and J is TRBJ1-1, with D unclear. V lost 5 bases and J lost 2, with 12 bases in between. Germline-derived CDR1 and CDR2 are SGHVS and FNYEAQ. The CDR3 loop spans 14 amino acids. CDR3 protein: CASSPEVVNTEAFF. CDR3 sequence (DNA): TGTGCCAGCAGCCCAGAGGTGGTCAACACTGAAGCTTTCTTT.

In regard to this clonotype: This beta chain came through as a stray read in a library set up for alpha chains, and its size says little. In DNA form, the CDR3 reads TGTGCCAGCAGCTTAATATCCTACGAGCAGTACTTC. It is translated as CASSLISYEQYF. V and J are TRBV13 and TRBJ2-7; unclear D gene. The germline V gene has CDR1 PRHDT and CDR2 FYEKMQ (reference sequence). V was shortened by 2 bases and J by 1 base, with 3 bases between the two germline ends. The CDR3 loop spans 12 amino acids.

This clonotype was counted many times. The library was prepared for alpha chains; this beta chain is a stray read, so its frequency means little. The CDR3 loop reads CASSLGASGYNEQFF. The CDR3 DNA is TGTGCCAGCAGCTTAGGGGCTAGCGGGTACAATGAGCAGTTCTTC. The chain carries TRBV7-2 and TRBJ2-1; 8 bases are a match to TRBD2. The germline V gene has CDR1 SGHTA and CDR2 FQGNSA. J gave up 4 bases and V 1 base, and 3 bases lay outside the gene matches. The CDR3 is made up of 15 amino acids.

This clonotype was seen ten or more times. This beta chain slipped into a library made for alpha chains as a stray read, so its size is not meaningful. The V and J genes are TRBV6-6 and TRBJ2-1, with 15 bases identical to TRBD2. Per the germline V gene, CDR1 is MNHNY and CDR2 is SVGAGI (reference sequence). V lost 5 bases, J lost 8 bases, and 4 bases stayed unmatched. CDR3 size: 15 residues. Here the CDR3 DNA reads TGTGCCAGCAGTGGGACTAGCGGGGGGAGGGATGAGCAGTTCTTC. Its translation: CASSGTSGGRDEQFF.

The sample holds many counts of this clonotype. This beta chain is a stray read from a library made for alpha chains; its abundance is not meaningful. This chain uses TRBV12-3 or TRBV12-4 with TRBJ1-1; D unresolved. Between the trimmed V and J ends, which lost 6 bases and 1 base, there was a span of 12 bases. The CDR3 runs 14 residues. The CDR3 loop is CASSTSTGNTEAFF. The CDR3 DNA reads TGTGCCAGCAGCACGTCGACGGGGAACACTGAAGCTTTCTTT.

This clonotype was detected a few times. Being off target in a library aimed at alpha chains, this beta chain has a size of little meaning. This sequence joins TRBV3-1 and TRBJ1-5; D uncertain. The CDR3 is 14 amino acids. Germline V CDR1 and CDR2: LGHDT, YNNKEL (reference sequence). The V end was cut by 1 base, the J end by 2 bases, with 6 bases between. The CDR3 bases are TGTGCCAGCAGCCAAGGCCCGGGCAATCAGCCCCAGCATTTT. Its translation: CASSQGPGNQPQHF.